The source of this T cell receptor (beta chain) is a study of T cell repertoires in cytomegalovirus infection. About the research overall: Both CMV infection and a matching HLA type were indicated by public TCR beta signatures.

TCRdb used MiXCR to reprocess the reads, holding one entry per CDR3 protein. The repertoire holds roughly 990,000 distinct CDR3 sequences, with 30% to 40% as singletons. CDR3 length: 15 amino acids. Trimming took off 8 bases at V and 4 bases at J, with 20 bases between the two ends. Germline values: CDR1 LGHNA, CDR2 YNFKEQ. Worth noting for this clonotype: Its antigen is currently unknown.

The sample was cultured CD8+ T cells from PBMCs, taken from culture after CMV antigen stimulation. This TCR derives from a human donor in good health (CMV status not recorded). Some clones in this sample may be carry-over from other donors' samples. The gene calls are TRBV4-2 and TRBJ1-1, with D maybe TRBD1 (5 bases). CDR3 coding DNA: TGTGCCAGCGGACGGCGGGCGGTTGGGGGCACTGAAGCTTTCTTT. Amino acids: CASGRRAVGGTEAFF.